This T cell receptor (beta chain) was sequenced for a study of blood T cell repertoires in COVID-19. Study background: Sources were T cells, B-cell-depleted T cells, or PBMCs; the material itself was cDNA or gDNA.

As originally analysed: Amplification from reference gene primers served as the basis for estimated nucleated cell counts. Clones were read by immunoSEQ multiplex PCR, and TCRdb kept only the in-frame ones, dropping some. V and J calls plus clone size are reproduced from that table; the DNA served to infer D and trimming. The sample consists of about 350,000 clones, approximately 90% of them appearing once. The CDR3 is made up of 18 amino acids. Germline-derived CDR1 and CDR2 are KGHDR and SFDVKD. J was trimmed by 0 bases and V by 4 bases; bases with no gene match: 6. This clone showed up just once. This sequence was found in a woman aged 60-70 years with COVID-19, enrolled during active disease. The chain carries TRBV24-1 and TRBJ2-2; 11 positions agree with TRBD1. Input material: peripheral blood. This chain's CDR3 is CATSERTGGVSNTGELFF. CDR3 DNA: TGTGCCACCAGTGAACGGACAGGGGGCGTTTCGAACACCGGGGAGCTGTTTTTT.